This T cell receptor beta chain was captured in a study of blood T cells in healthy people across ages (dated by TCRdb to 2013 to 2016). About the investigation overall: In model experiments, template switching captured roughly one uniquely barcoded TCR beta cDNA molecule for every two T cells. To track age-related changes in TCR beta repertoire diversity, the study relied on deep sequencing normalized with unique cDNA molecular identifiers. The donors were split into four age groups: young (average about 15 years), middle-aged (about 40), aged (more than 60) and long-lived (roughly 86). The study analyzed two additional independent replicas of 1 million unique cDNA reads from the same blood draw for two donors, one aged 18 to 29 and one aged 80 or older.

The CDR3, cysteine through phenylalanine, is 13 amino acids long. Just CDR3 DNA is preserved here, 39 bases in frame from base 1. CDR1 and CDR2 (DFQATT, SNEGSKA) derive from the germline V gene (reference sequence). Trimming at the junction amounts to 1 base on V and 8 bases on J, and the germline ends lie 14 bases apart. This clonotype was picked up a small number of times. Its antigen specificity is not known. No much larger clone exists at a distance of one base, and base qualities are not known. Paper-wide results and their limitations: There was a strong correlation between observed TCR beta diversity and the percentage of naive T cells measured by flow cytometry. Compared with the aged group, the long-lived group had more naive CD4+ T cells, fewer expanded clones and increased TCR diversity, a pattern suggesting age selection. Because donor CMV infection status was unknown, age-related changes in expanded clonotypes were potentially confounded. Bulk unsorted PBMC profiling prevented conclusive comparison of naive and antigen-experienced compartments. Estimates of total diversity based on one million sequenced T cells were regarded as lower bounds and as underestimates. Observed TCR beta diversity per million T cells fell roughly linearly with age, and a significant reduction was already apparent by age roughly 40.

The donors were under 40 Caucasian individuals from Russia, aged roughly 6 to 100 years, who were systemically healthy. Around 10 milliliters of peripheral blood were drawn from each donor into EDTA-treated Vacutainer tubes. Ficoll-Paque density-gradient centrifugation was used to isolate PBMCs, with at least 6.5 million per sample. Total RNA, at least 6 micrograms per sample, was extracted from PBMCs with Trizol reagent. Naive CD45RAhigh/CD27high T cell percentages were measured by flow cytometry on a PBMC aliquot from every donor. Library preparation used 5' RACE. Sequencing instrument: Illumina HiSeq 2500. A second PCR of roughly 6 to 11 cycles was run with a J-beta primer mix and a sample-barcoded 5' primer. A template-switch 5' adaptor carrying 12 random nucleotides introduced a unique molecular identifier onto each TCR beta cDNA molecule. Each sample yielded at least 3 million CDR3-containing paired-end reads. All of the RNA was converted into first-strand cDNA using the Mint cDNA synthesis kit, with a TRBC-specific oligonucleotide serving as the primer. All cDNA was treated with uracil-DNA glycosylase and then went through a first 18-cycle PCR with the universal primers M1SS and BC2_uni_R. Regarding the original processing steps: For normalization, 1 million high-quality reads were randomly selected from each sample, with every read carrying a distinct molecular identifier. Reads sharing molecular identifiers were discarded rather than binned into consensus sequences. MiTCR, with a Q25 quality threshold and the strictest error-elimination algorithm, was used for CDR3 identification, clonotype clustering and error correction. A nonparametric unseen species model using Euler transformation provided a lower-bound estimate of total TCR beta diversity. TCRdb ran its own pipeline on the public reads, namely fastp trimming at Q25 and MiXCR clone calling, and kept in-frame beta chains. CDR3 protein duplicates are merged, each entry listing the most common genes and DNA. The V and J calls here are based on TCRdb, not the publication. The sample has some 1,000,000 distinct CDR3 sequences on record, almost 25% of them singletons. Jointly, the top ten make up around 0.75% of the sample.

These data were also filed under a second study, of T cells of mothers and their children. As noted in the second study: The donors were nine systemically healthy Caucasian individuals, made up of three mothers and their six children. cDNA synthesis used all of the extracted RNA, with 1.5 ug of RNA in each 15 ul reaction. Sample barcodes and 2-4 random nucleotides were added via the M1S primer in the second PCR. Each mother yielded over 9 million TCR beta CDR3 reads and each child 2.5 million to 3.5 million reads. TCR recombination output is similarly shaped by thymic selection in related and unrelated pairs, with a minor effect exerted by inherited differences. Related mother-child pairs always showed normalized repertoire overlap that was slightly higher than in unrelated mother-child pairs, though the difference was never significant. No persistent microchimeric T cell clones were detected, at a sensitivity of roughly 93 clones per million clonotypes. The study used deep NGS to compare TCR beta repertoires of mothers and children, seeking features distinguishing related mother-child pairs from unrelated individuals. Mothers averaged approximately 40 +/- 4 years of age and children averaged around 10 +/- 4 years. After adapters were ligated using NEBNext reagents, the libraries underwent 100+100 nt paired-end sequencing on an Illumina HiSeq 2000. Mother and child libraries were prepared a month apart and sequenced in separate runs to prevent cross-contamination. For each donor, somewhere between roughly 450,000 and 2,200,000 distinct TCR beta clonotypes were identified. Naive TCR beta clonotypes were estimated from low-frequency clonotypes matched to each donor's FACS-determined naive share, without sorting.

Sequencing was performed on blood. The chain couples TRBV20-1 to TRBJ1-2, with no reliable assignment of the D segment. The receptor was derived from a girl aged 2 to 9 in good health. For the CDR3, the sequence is CSARALQFVGYTF. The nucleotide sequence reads TGCAGTGCTAGAGCCCTTCAGTTCGTGGGCTACACCTTC.